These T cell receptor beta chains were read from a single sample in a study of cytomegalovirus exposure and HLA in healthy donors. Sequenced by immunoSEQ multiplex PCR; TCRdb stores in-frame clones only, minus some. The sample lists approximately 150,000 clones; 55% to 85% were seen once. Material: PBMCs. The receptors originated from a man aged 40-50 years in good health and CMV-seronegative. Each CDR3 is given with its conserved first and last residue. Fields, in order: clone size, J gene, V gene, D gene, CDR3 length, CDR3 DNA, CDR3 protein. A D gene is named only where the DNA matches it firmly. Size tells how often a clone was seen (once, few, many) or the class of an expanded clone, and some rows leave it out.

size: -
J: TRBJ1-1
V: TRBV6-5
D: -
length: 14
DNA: TGTGCCAGCAGTCCTGACAGGTTCGGCACTGAAGCTTTCTTT
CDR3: CASSPDRFGTEAFF

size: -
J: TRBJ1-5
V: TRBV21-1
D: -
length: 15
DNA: TGTGCCAGCAGCATACCGGACAGGGGAAATCAGCCCCAGCATTTT
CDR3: CASSIPDRGNQPQHF

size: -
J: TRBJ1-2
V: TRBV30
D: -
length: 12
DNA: TGTGCCTGGAGTGTAGGAGGGTATGGCTACCCCTTC
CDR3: CAWSVGGYGYPF

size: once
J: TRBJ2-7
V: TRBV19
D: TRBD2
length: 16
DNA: TGTGCCAGTAGTCTAGCGGGGGGCTACCGCTCCTACGAGCAGTACTTC
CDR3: CASSLAGGYRSYEQYF

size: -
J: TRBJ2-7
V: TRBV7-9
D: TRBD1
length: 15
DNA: TGTGCCAGCACTCCCCGGGGGACAGGGGCTTCTGAGCAGTACTTC
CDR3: CASTPRGTGASEQYF

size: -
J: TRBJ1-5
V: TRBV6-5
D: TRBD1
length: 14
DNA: TGTGCCAGCAGCAAGGACAGGGGTGATCAGCCCCAGCATTTT
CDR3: CASSKDRGDQPQHF

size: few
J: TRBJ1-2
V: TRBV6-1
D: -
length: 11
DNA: TGTGCCAGCAGTGATTTCGGGGTGGACACCTTC
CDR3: CASSDFGVDTF

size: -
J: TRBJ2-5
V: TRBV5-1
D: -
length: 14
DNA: TGCGCCAGCAGGTACCCGGGCAGGGTCGAGACCCAGTACTTC
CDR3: CASRYPGRVETQYF

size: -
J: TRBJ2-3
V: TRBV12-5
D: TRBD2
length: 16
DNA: TGTGCTAGTGGTTTGGGCCAGCGGGAGGGCACAGATACGCAGTATTTT
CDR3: CASGLGQREGTDTQYF

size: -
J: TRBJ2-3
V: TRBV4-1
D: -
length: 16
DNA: TGCGCCAGCAGCCAAGATCTTGGAGGGGGCGAAGATACGCAGTATTTT
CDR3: CASSQDLGGGEDTQYF

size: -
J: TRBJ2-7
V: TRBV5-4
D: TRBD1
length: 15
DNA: TGTGCCAGCAGCGGACCGGGACAGCCCTCCTACGAGCAGTACTTC
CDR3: CASSGPGQPSYEQYF